A single sample gave rise to the 2 T cell receptor beta chains below, sequenced in a study of blood T cell repertoires in COVID-19. TCRdb keeps only in-frame clones here, not all; method: immunoSEQ multiplex PCR. Here the sample spans approximately 80,000 clones, 88% being singletons. Sequenced material: peripheral blood. These receptors all come from a human donor in a cohort sampled during active COVID-19.

The chain carries TRBV5-8 and TRBJ2-3; the match to TRBD2 covers 13 bases. Germline V gives CDR1 SGHTS, CDR2 YDEGEE. This CDR3 is 16 amino acids long. V dropped 0 bases and J dropped 9; count of bases not matched to a gene: 7. The CDR3 DNA is TGTGCCAGCAGCTTGGGACTAGCGGGAGGCACTAAGACGCAGTATTTT. Translating gives CASSLGLAGGTKTQYF.

The chain employs TRBV15 and TRBJ2-2; D gene ambiguous. The CDR3 is 12 amino acids. The V end lost 4 bases, the J end lost 6 bases, and 6 bases lay between the germline ends. The germline CDR1 and CDR2 sequences are LNHNV and YYDKDF (reference sequence). The CDR3 DNA is TGTGCCACCAGCATCCTCTCCGGGGAGCTGTTTTTT. This encodes CATSILSGELFF.